Listed below are T cell receptor beta chains from one sample, sequenced in a study of control samples from healthy donors and cancer patients. Measured with immunoSEQ multiplex PCR; TCRdb has only the in-frame clones, and not every one. The table has roughly 370,000 clones, 75% to 95% seen once; the top ten hold 5% to 8%. Sequenced sample: PBMCs. These receptors were taken from a man in his forties or fifties with head and neck cancer. CDR3s include the opening cysteine and the closing phenylalanine or tryptophan. A D gene is named only where the DNA matches it firmly. Size is omitted from some rows. Given values are once, few, many or a class for expanded clones.

V gene: TRBV30; J gene: TRBJ2-7; D gene: .; clone size: .; CDR3 DNA: TGTGCCTGGAGCCCCCGGTCCTACGAGCAGTACTTC; CDR3 protein: CAWSPRSYEQYF
V gene: TRBV28; J gene: TRBJ1-4; D gene: .; clone size: .; CDR3 DNA: TGTGCCAGCAGTTTGGGGGGGTCTGGGAAACTGTTTTTT; CDR3 protein: CASSLGGSGKLFF
V gene: TRBV14; J gene: TRBJ2-3; D gene: .; clone size: .; CDR3 DNA: TGTGCCAGCAGCCAAGGAAGCGGGTACACAGATACGCAGTATTTT; CDR3 protein: CASSQGSGYTDTQYF
V gene: TRBV30; J gene: TRBJ1-1; D gene: .; clone size: .; CDR3 DNA: TGTGCCTGGACATTCCAGCAGAACACTGAAGCTTTCTTT; CDR3 protein: CAWTFQQNTEAFF
V gene: TRBV9; J gene: TRBJ1-3; D gene: .; clone size: .; CDR3 DNA: TGTGCCAGCAGCGTAGAGCTAGGAACCTCTGGAAACACCATATATTTT; CDR3 protein: CASSVELGTSGNTIYF
V gene: TRBV28; J gene: TRBJ2-7; D gene: .; clone size: .; CDR3 DNA: TGTGCCAGCAGTTTGCCTCCCGCCACTTACGAGCAGTACTTC; CDR3 protein: CASSLPPATYEQYF
V gene: TRBV4-1; J gene: TRBJ2-1; D gene: .; clone size: .; CDR3 DNA: TGCGCCAGCAGCCAAGTGGGCTTTAATGAGCAGTTCTTC; CDR3 protein: CASSQVGFNEQFF
V gene: TRBV6-2/TRBV6-3; J gene: TRBJ2-7; D gene: .; clone size: .; CDR3 DNA: TGTGCCAGCAGTTACAGTTCAGGGGCCTACGAGCAGTACTTC; CDR3 protein: CASSYSSGAYEQYF
V gene: TRBV27; J gene: TRBJ1-1; D gene: .; clone size: .; CDR3 DNA: TGTGCCAGCAGCTGGAGCTTCGAAAACACTGAAGCTTTCTTT; CDR3 protein: CASSWSFENTEAFF
V gene: TRBV27; J gene: TRBJ1-6; D gene: .; clone size: .; CDR3 DNA: TGTGCCAGCAGTTTGGGCAGGGGTTCACCCCTCCACTTT; CDR3 protein: CASSLGRGSPLHF
V gene: TRBV5-1; J gene: TRBJ1-1; D gene: .; clone size: .; CDR3 DNA: TGCGCCAGCAGCTCTCAGGGGCAGAACACTGAAGCTTTCTTT; CDR3 protein: CASSSQGQNTEAFF
V gene: TRBV27; J gene: TRBJ2-2; D gene: .; clone size: .; CDR3 DNA: TGTGCCAGCAGTTCCACGGGGCAGGTGACCGGGGAGCTGTTTTTT; CDR3 protein: CASSSTGQVTGELFF
V gene: TRBV19; J gene: TRBJ2-5; D gene: .; clone size: .; CDR3 DNA: TGTGCCAGTAGATTGCCGGGTGGAGAGACCCAGTACTTC; CDR3 protein: CASRLPGGETQYF
V gene: TRBV19; J gene: TRBJ1-6; D gene: TRBD1; clone size: .; CDR3 DNA: TGTGCCAGTGGGACAGGGGAATCACCCCTCCACTTT; CDR3 protein: CASGTGESPLHF
V gene: TRBV20-1; J gene: TRBJ1-5; D gene: .; clone size: .; CDR3 DNA: TGCAGTGCTAGTTTTTATAGCAATCAGCCCCAGCATTTT; CDR3 protein: CSASFYSNQPQHF
V gene: TRBV30; J gene: TRBJ1-2; D gene: .; clone size: once; CDR3 DNA: TGTGCCTGGACCGCGGAATCAGGCTATGGCTACACCTTC; CDR3 protein: CAWTAESGYGYTF
V gene: TRBV11-2; J gene: TRBJ1-3; D gene: .; clone size: .; CDR3 DNA: TGTGCCAGCAGCTTAGATCTTCCGGGGGCTGGAGGAAACACCATATATTTT; CDR3 protein: CASSLDLPGAGGNTIYF
V gene: TRBV5-5; J gene: TRBJ1-5; D gene: TRBD1; clone size: .; CDR3 DNA: TGTGCCAGCAGCCCTGACAGGGAAAGCAATCAGCCCCAGCATTTT; CDR3 protein: CASSPDRESNQPQHF
V gene: TRBV5-1; J gene: TRBJ1-2; D gene: .; clone size: few; CDR3 DNA: TGCGCCAGCAGCTTGGAGGCAGGGAACTATGGCTACACCTTC; CDR3 protein: CASSLEAGNYGYTF
V gene: TRBV18; J gene: TRBJ1-1; D gene: .; clone size: .; CDR3 DNA: TGTGCCAGCTCACCCCCGAGGGGGATGCGGACTGAAGCTTTCTTT; CDR3 protein: CASSPPRGMRTEAFF
V gene: TRBV3-1/TRBV3-2; J gene: TRBJ2-1; D gene: .; clone size: .; CDR3 DNA: TGTGCCAGCAGCCTCCCAAGAAAAAGCTCCAATGAGCAGTTCTTC; CDR3 protein: CASSLPRKSSNEQFF
V gene: TRBV29-1; J gene: TRBJ2-1; D gene: TRBD1; clone size: .; CDR3 DNA: TGCAGCGGGACAGGGGGCGCCTACAATGAGCAGTTCTTC; CDR3 protein: CSGTGGAYNEQFF
V gene: TRBV7-9; J gene: TRBJ2-1; D gene: .; clone size: .; CDR3 DNA: TGTGCCAGCAGCGCGGGACGCTCCTACAATGAGCAGTTCTTC; CDR3 protein: CASSAGRSYNEQFF
V gene: TRBV6-5; J gene: TRBJ1-2; D gene: .; clone size: .; CDR3 DNA: TGTGCCAGCAGCCGGGGCAGGGAAGACTATGGCTACACCTTC; CDR3 protein: CASSRGREDYGYTF
V gene: TRBV6-5; J gene: TRBJ1-5; D gene: .; clone size: .; CDR3 DNA: TGTGCCAGCAGTTACTCGACGGACGGTCAGCCCCAGCATTTT; CDR3 protein: CASSYSTDGQPQHF
V gene: TRBV7-3; J gene: TRBJ2-2; D gene: .; clone size: .; CDR3 DNA: TGTGCCAGCAGCTCCGTACCGATCCTCGCGAACACCGGGGAGCTGTTTTTT; CDR3 protein: CASSSVPILANTGELFF
V gene: TRBV7-3; J gene: TRBJ1-5; D gene: TRBD1; clone size: .; CDR3 DNA: TGTGCCAGCAGCCGGGACAGCTTAATTTATCAGCCCCAGCATTTT; CDR3 protein: CASSRDSLIYQPQHF
V gene: TRBV19; J gene: TRBJ2-4; D gene: TRBD2; clone size: .; CDR3 DNA: TGTGCCAGTAGTCCTACTAGCGAGATAGCCAAAAACATTCAGTACTTC; CDR3 protein: CASSPTSEIAKNIQYF
V gene: TRBV28; J gene: TRBJ2-4; D gene: .; clone size: .; CDR3 DNA: TGTGCCAGCAAACGACTTGAACCCCTGGGCATTCAGTACTTC; CDR3 protein: CASKRLEPLGIQYF
V gene: TRBV3-1/TRBV3-2; J gene: TRBJ2-1; D gene: TRBD2; clone size: .; CDR3 DNA: TGTGCCAGCACCCGGACTAGCGGGAGTACCTACAATGAGCAGTTCTTC; CDR3 protein: CASTRTSGSTYNEQFF
V gene: TRBV27; J gene: TRBJ1-1; D gene: .; clone size: .; CDR3 DNA: TGTGCCAGCAGTTTATATCTCGCTTCCCGGGCTTTCTTT; CDR3 protein: CASSLYLASRAFF
V gene: TRBV2; J gene: TRBJ1-5; D gene: .; clone size: .; CDR3 DNA: TGTGCCAGCAGTAAGGACGGGTCGGAAGCGACCCAGCATTTT; CDR3 protein: CASSKDGSEATQHF
V gene: TRBV2; J gene: TRBJ1-2; D gene: .; clone size: .; CDR3 DNA: TGTGCCAGCAGCGCCTTGGGGGGACACAATGGCTACACCTTC; CDR3 protein: CASSALGGHNGYTF
V gene: TRBV5-1; J gene: TRBJ2-5; D gene: TRBD2; clone size: once; CDR3 DNA: TGCGCCAGCAGCCAACGGAAGCGGGGGGGCTCCAGATTGGAGACCCAGTACTTC; CDR3 protein: CASSQRKRGGSRLETQYF
V gene: TRBV7-9; J gene: TRBJ2-1; D gene: TRBD2; clone size: .; CDR3 DNA: TGTGCCAGCTTATCCCCCGGACTAGCGGCCACGAGTTATGAGCAGTTCTTC; CDR3 protein: CASLSPGLAATSYEQFF
V gene: TRBV11-3; J gene: TRBJ2-3; D gene: .; clone size: .; CDR3 DNA: TGTGCCAGCAGCTTAGGGGGTACCGCAGATACGCAGTATTTT; CDR3 protein: CASSLGGTADTQYF
V gene: TRBV7-3; J gene: TRBJ2-1; D gene: .; clone size: .; CDR3 DNA: TGTGCCAGCAGCCCGGGACGAGGGTTCGATGAGCAGTTCTTC; CDR3 protein: CASSPGRGFDEQFF
V gene: TRBV30; J gene: TRBJ1-4; D gene: .; clone size: .; CDR3 DNA: TGTGCCTGGAGTCCTAATGAAAAACTGTTTTTT; CDR3 protein: CAWSPNEKLFF
V gene: TRBV6-5; J gene: TRBJ1-5; D gene: TRBD1; clone size: once; CDR3 DNA: TGTGCCAGCAGTTACTCCGGGACAGCTCAGCCCCAGCATTTT; CDR3 protein: CASSYSGTAQPQHF
V gene: TRBV12-5; J gene: TRBJ2-1; D gene: .; clone size: .; CDR3 DNA: TGTGCTAGTGGTTTGTTTAGGAATGAGCAGTTCTTC; CDR3 protein: CASGLFRNEQFF
V gene: TRBV7-2; J gene: TRBJ2-3; D gene: TRBD1; clone size: .; CDR3 DNA: TGTGCCAGCAGCTTGGGGGAACAGGGGTGGACAGATACGCAGTATTTT; CDR3 protein: CASSLGEQGWTDTQYF
V gene: TRBV2; J gene: TRBJ2-5; D gene: TRBD2; clone size: .; CDR3 DNA: TGTGCCAGCGGGACCTCAACGGGAGGAGAGACCCAGTACTTC; CDR3 protein: CASGTSTGGETQYF
V gene: TRBV2; J gene: TRBJ2-1; D gene: .; clone size: .; CDR3 DNA: TGTGCCAGCAGTGCTCCGACTAGGAACTACAATGAGCAGTTCTTC; CDR3 protein: CASSAPTRNYNEQFF
V gene: TRBV9; J gene: TRBJ2-1; D gene: TRBD1; clone size: .; CDR3 DNA: TGTGCCAGCACCACACAGGGGATTCCCAATGAGCAGTTCTTC; CDR3 protein: CASTTQGIPNEQFF
V gene: TRBV18; J gene: TRBJ1-1; D gene: .; clone size: .; CDR3 DNA: TGTGCCAGCTCACCTCCCATCACCACTGAAGCTTTCTTT; CDR3 protein: CASSPPITTEAFF
V gene: TRBV7-9; J gene: TRBJ1-6; D gene: TRBD1; clone size: .; CDR3 DNA: TGTGCCAGCAGCCCCCGGCCGGGACAGGAGGAGGTTTCACCCCTCCACTTT; CDR3 protein: CASSPRPGQEEVSPLHF
V gene: TRBV30; J gene: TRBJ1-3; D gene: .; clone size: .; CDR3 DNA: TGTGCCTGGAGTTTCTCGAACGGAAACACCATATATTTT; CDR3 protein: CAWSFSNGNTIYF
V gene: TRBV2; J gene: TRBJ2-2; D gene: TRBD2; clone size: .; CDR3 DNA: TGTGCCAGCAGGGGGGAAGTAGCGGGAGTAAAATATTTCGGGGAGCTGTTTTTT; CDR3 protein: CASRGEVAGVKYFGELFF
V gene: TRBV10-3; J gene: TRBJ2-7; D gene: TRBD1; clone size: few; CDR3 DNA: TGTGCCACCCGGGACAGTTACGAGCAGTACTTC; CDR3 protein: CATRDSYEQYF
V gene: TRBV30; J gene: TRBJ1-1; D gene: .; clone size: few; CDR3 DNA: TGTGCCTGGAGTATAAACAGGGAAGCTTTCTTT; CDR3 protein: CAWSINREAFF
V gene: TRBV6-5; J gene: TRBJ1-1; D gene: TRBD1; clone size: .; CDR3 DNA: TGTGCCGGCTCCGGGACAGGACTTGTCATGGCTTTCTTT; CDR3 protein: CAGSGTGLVMAFF
V gene: TRBV7-2; J gene: TRBJ2-2; D gene: .; clone size: once; CDR3 DNA: TGTGCCAGCAGCTTAGGGGCAGCCCGAACCGGGGAGCTGTTTTTT; CDR3 protein: CASSLGAARTGELFF
V gene: TRBV10-3; J gene: TRBJ1-5; D gene: .; clone size: .; CDR3 DNA: TGTGCCATCAGTGAGGAATTAGGGCAGCCCCAGCATTTT; CDR3 protein: CAISEELGQPQHF
V gene: TRBV18; J gene: TRBJ2-5; D gene: TRBD2; clone size: few; CDR3 DNA: TGTGCCAGCTCACCGAGGCGGGGGGGCCCAGAGACCCAGTACTTC; CDR3 protein: CASSPRRGGPETQYF
V gene: TRBV19; J gene: TRBJ2-1; D gene: .; clone size: .; CDR3 DNA: TGTGCCAGTAGGGGACCGGCCGCCCTAAAGAATGAGCAGTTCTTC; CDR3 protein: CASRGPAALKNEQFF